A selection of T cell receptor beta chains follows, all from one sample in a study of T cells in Graves' hyperthyroidism and ophthalmopathy. TCRdb re-called the multiplex PCR reads with MiXCR, one entry per CDR3 protein. This table holds some 400,000 distinct CDR3 sequences, under 20% found once. Sequenced input: blood. Receptors originate from a woman younger than 35 with Graves' hyperthyroidism. Each CDR3 is given with its conserved first and last residue. Fields, in order: J gene, clone size, D gene, V gene, CDR3 DNA, CDR3 protein. D genes are given only for firm matches. Clone sizes are given selectively: once, few, many, or a class where the clone is expanded.

J gene: TRBJ1-2
clone size: many
D gene: .
V gene: TRBV2
CDR3 DNA: TGTGCCAGCCGAAACTACTATGGCTACACCTTC
CDR3 protein: CASRNYYGYTF

J gene: TRBJ2-7
clone size: few
D gene: .
V gene: TRBV18
CDR3 DNA: TGTGCCAGCTCACCAGAGGGAAGTAGCTACGAGCAGTACTTC
CDR3 protein: CASSPEGSSYEQYF

J gene: TRBJ2-5
clone size: many
D gene: .
V gene: TRBV20-1
CDR3 DNA: TGCAGTGGGTGGGGGCGCCGGGAGACCCAGTACTTC
CDR3 protein: CSGWGRRETQYF

J gene: TRBJ2-7
clone size: many
D gene: TRBD2
V gene: TRBV29-1
CDR3 DNA: TGCAGCGGAAAGGGACTAGCGGGGGACGAGCAGTACTTC
CDR3 protein: CSGKGLAGDEQYF

J gene: TRBJ2-2
clone size: .
D gene: TRBD2
V gene: TRBV20-1
CDR3 DNA: TGCAGTGCTCTTGACGGGAGGAATCCCGGGGAGCTGTTTTTT
CDR3 protein: CSALDGRNPGELFF

J gene: TRBJ2-5
clone size: .
D gene: .
V gene: TRBV7-9
CDR3 DNA: TGTGCCAGCAGCTTCCAGTCGGAGACCCAGTACTTC
CDR3 protein: CASSFQSETQYF

J gene: TRBJ2-2
clone size: .
D gene: TRBD2
V gene: TRBV29-1
CDR3 DNA: TGCAGCGTCACACGGCGGGAGGCCGGGGAGCTGTTTTTC
CDR3 protein: CSVTRREAGELFF

J gene: TRBJ1-1
clone size: .
D gene: .
V gene: TRBV4-1
CDR3 DNA: TGCGCCAGCAGCCAAGTTCCAGGACTGAACACTGAAGCTTTCTTT
CDR3 protein: CASSQVPGLNTEAFF

J gene: TRBJ2-7
clone size: many
D gene: TRBD1
V gene: TRBV12-3/TRBV12-4
CDR3 DNA: TGTGCCAGCAGTACCGGACAGGGGGCGCGTGAGCAGTACTTC
CDR3 protein: CASSTGQGAREQYF

J gene: TRBJ1-2
clone size: many
D gene: .
V gene: TRBV11-2
CDR3 DNA: TGTGCCAGCAGCTCACTTGGGGGGGCGAGGGGCTACACCTTC
CDR3 protein: CASSSLGGARGYTF

J gene: TRBJ1-2
clone size: many
D gene: TRBD1
V gene: TRBV28
CDR3 DNA: TGTGCCACCCACGGACAGGAGAACTATGGCTACACCTTC
CDR3 protein: CATHGQENYGYTF

J gene: TRBJ2-2
clone size: many
D gene: TRBD2
V gene: TRBV2
CDR3 DNA: TGTGCCTGCCGGGCACTAGCGTTGGCCGGGGAGCTGTTTTTT
CDR3 protein: CACRALALAGELFF

J gene: TRBJ1-2
clone size: once
D gene: .
V gene: TRBV6-5
CDR3 DNA: TGTGCCAGCAGTTACTCGAATGGCATGAACCTAAACTATGGCTACACCTTC
CDR3 protein: CASSYSNGMNLNYGYTF

J gene: TRBJ2-7
clone size: many
D gene: TRBD2
V gene: TRBV20-1
CDR3 DNA: TGCAGTGTCAAAATCCGGGGGGACCTCTCTCAGCAGTACTTC
CDR3 protein: CSVKIRGDLSQQYF

J gene: TRBJ1-6
clone size: many
D gene: .
V gene: TRBV6-5
CDR3 DNA: TGTGCCAGCAGTTTAGGAAACTCCTATAATTCACCCCTCCACTTT
CDR3 protein: CASSLGNSYNSPLHF

J gene: TRBJ2-7
clone size: many
D gene: TRBD2
V gene: TRBV12-3/TRBV12-4
CDR3 DNA: TGTGCCAGCAGCCCAGGACTAGCGGAATCCTACGAGCAGTACTTC
CDR3 protein: CASSPGLAESYEQYF

J gene: TRBJ2-6
clone size: .
D gene: TRBD1
V gene: TRBV4-1
CDR3 DNA: TGCGCCAGCAGCCCTGGACAGGGACACTCTGGGGCCAACGTCCTGACTTTC
CDR3 protein: CASSPGQGHSGANVLTF

J gene: TRBJ1-1
clone size: many
D gene: .
V gene: TRBV5-1
CDR3 DNA: TGCGCCAGCAGCGAATTCTGGGACACTGAAGCTTTCTTT
CDR3 protein: CASSEFWDTEAFF

J gene: TRBJ1-5
clone size: many
D gene: TRBD1
V gene: TRBV5-8
CDR3 DNA: TGTGCCAGCAGCGCAGGACAGGGAGGAGGTCAGCCCCAGCATTTT
CDR3 protein: CASSAGQGGGQPQHF

J gene: TRBJ2-4
clone size: few
D gene: .
V gene: TRBV4-1
CDR3 DNA: TGCGCCAGCAGCCGCCCGGCAGACATTCAGTACTTC
CDR3 protein: CASSRPADIQYF

J gene: TRBJ1-2
clone size: .
D gene: TRBD1
V gene: TRBV9
CDR3 DNA: TGTGCCAGCAGCGAACGGACAGGTGGGATGATTAACTATGGCTACACCTTC
CDR3 protein: CASSERTGGMINYGYTF

J gene: TRBJ1-2
clone size: many
D gene: .
V gene: TRBV19
CDR3 DNA: TGTGCCAGTAAATCGGGGGTACAGAATCGCTACACCTTC
CDR3 protein: CASKSGVQNRYTF

J gene: TRBJ1-3
clone size: many
D gene: .
V gene: TRBV12-3/TRBV12-4
CDR3 DNA: TGTGCCAGCAGTACATCCAATGGGTTTAGCTCTGGAAACACCATATATTTT
CDR3 protein: CASSTSNGFSSGNTIYF

J gene: TRBJ2-5
clone size: few
D gene: .
V gene: TRBV6-5
CDR3 DNA: TGTGCCAGCAGTTACTCGAGAAGCCAAGAGACCCAGTACTTC
CDR3 protein: CASSYSRSQETQYF

J gene: TRBJ1-5
clone size: many
D gene: TRBD1
V gene: TRBV6-1
CDR3 DNA: TGTGCCAGCAGTGGCGGACAGGTTTTCCAGCCCCAGCATTTT
CDR3 protein: CASSGGQVFQPQHF

J gene: TRBJ1-3
clone size: many
D gene: .
V gene: TRBV25-1
CDR3 DNA: TGTGCCAGCAGTGAATTTAGGGTAGGGGACTCTGGAAACACCATATATTTT
CDR3 protein: CASSEFRVGDSGNTIYF

J gene: TRBJ2-7
clone size: .
D gene: TRBD1
V gene: TRBV6-5
CDR3 DNA: TGTGCCAGCAGTTCCCTGACAGGGCCAACCTACGAGCAGTACTTC
CDR3 protein: CASSSLTGPTYEQYF

J gene: TRBJ2-7
clone size: .
D gene: .
V gene: TRBV6-5
CDR3 DNA: TGTGCCAGCAGTTACTCGTTCGGGGAGGCAAGCGAGCAGTACTTC
CDR3 protein: CASSYSFGEASEQYF

J gene: TRBJ2-2
clone size: many
D gene: TRBD1
V gene: TRBV9
CDR3 DNA: TGTGCCAGCAGTCCTTCCGCGGGACAGGCCACCGGGGAGCTGTTTTTT
CDR3 protein: CASSPSAGQATGELFF

J gene: TRBJ2-3
clone size: few
D gene: .
V gene: TRBV30
CDR3 DNA: TGTGCCTGGAGTAAGGGGAGCACAGATACGCAGTATTTT
CDR3 protein: CAWSKGSTDTQYF

J gene: TRBJ1-6
clone size: .
D gene: TRBD1
V gene: TRBV20-1
CDR3 DNA: TGCAGTGCTAGAGACCCGGACAGGGGTGATAATTCACCCCTCCACTTT
CDR3 protein: CSARDPDRGDNSPLHF

J gene: TRBJ2-7
clone size: many
D gene: .
V gene: TRBV11-2
CDR3 DNA: TGTGCCAGCAGCTGGGGAGGACACGAGCAGTACTTC
CDR3 protein: CASSWGGHEQYF

J gene: TRBJ1-6
clone size: .
D gene: .
V gene: TRBV30
CDR3 DNA: TGTGCCCGAAACAGGAGGCCCAATTCACCCCTCCACTTT
CDR3 protein: CARNRRPNSPLHF

J gene: TRBJ2-4
clone size: many
D gene: .
V gene: TRBV20-1
CDR3 DNA: TGCAGTGCGTTCTTAACAGGTCAAGACATTCAGTACTTC
CDR3 protein: CSAFLTGQDIQYF

J gene: TRBJ2-7
clone size: many
D gene: .
V gene: TRBV12-3/TRBV12-4
CDR3 DNA: TGTGCCAGCAGTTTTCCTGGCGAGCAGTACTTC
CDR3 protein: CASSFPGEQYF

J gene: TRBJ1-5
clone size: many
D gene: .
V gene: TRBV11-1
CDR3 DNA: TGTGCCAGCAGCTCATCGCTGGGCCGGGCATATAGCAATCAGCCCCAGCATTTT
CDR3 protein: CASSSSLGRAYSNQPQHF

J gene: TRBJ2-7
clone size: many
D gene: TRBD2
V gene: TRBV19
CDR3 DNA: TGTGCCAGTAGCCGGACTAGCGGGGGCAGCTCCTACGAGCAGTACTTC
CDR3 protein: CASSRTSGGSSYEQYF

J gene: TRBJ1-2
clone size: many
D gene: .
V gene: TRBV12-3/TRBV12-4
CDR3 DNA: TGTGCCAGCAGTTTAGCCGCGGGACGGGCCCTCTATGGCTACACCTTC
CDR3 protein: CASSLAAGRALYGYTF

J gene: TRBJ1-1
clone size: many
D gene: .
V gene: TRBV12-5
CDR3 DNA: TGTGCTAGTGGTTTGGTACTGCCCTTCCGTAGGGCTGAAGCTTTCTTT
CDR3 protein: CASGLVLPFRRAEAFF

J gene: TRBJ1-2
clone size: many
D gene: .
V gene: TRBV6-1
CDR3 DNA: TGTGCCAGCACCCCAGGACAGTATCCACACTTC
CDR3 protein: CASTPGQYPHF

J gene: TRBJ1-2
clone size: many
D gene: .
V gene: TRBV3-1
CDR3 DNA: TGTGCCAGCAGCGGAGGTCTTAACTATGGCTACACCTTC
CDR3 protein: CASSGGLNYGYTF

J gene: TRBJ1-5
clone size: .
D gene: .
V gene: TRBV6-1
CDR3 DNA: TGTGCCAGCAGATCATTTCAGGGAAATCAGCCCCAGCATTTT
CDR3 protein: CASRSFQGNQPQHF

J gene: TRBJ1-2
clone size: many
D gene: .
V gene: TRBV7-9
CDR3 DNA: TGTGCCAGCAGCTTAGCGCCGGCTGGAGGCTACACCTTC
CDR3 protein: CASSLAPAGGYTF

J gene: TRBJ2-5
clone size: many
D gene: TRBD2
V gene: TRBV4-1
CDR3 DNA: TGCGCCAGCAGCCAAGACGGGGGGGCCCAAGAGACCCAGTACTTC
CDR3 protein: CASSQDGGAQETQYF

J gene: TRBJ1-1
clone size: many
D gene: .
V gene: TRBV4-1
CDR3 DNA: TGCGCCAGCAGCCAAGATGGGGCAGGCCTGAACACTGAAGCTTTCTTT
CDR3 protein: CASSQDGAGLNTEAFF

J gene: TRBJ2-5
clone size: .
D gene: TRBD2
V gene: TRBV11-1
CDR3 DNA: TGTGCCAGCAGCTTAGCAATAGCGGGGGGCTCCCGGCTCGAAGAGACCCAGTACTTC
CDR3 protein: CASSLAIAGGSRLEETQYF

J gene: TRBJ2-5
clone size: many
D gene: .
V gene: TRBV12-3/TRBV12-4
CDR3 DNA: TGTGCCAGCAGCCTGGGCGGACTTTCAGAGACCCAGTACTTC
CDR3 protein: CASSLGGLSETQYF

J gene: TRBJ2-4
clone size: few
D gene: .
V gene: TRBV7-3
CDR3 DNA: TGTGCCAGCAGCTTAAGTCTGGGGGACATTCAGTACTTC
CDR3 protein: CASSLSLGDIQYF

J gene: TRBJ2-2
clone size: many
D gene: .
V gene: TRBV6-1
CDR3 DNA: TGTGCCAGCAGCCCCGGGACAATCACCGGGGAGCTGTTTTTT
CDR3 protein: CASSPGTITGELFF

J gene: TRBJ1-2
clone size: .
D gene: .
V gene: TRBV20-1
CDR3 DNA: TGCAGTGCTAGAGGTCTGAACGGCTACACCTTC
CDR3 protein: CSARGLNGYTF

J gene: TRBJ2-7
clone size: many
D gene: .
V gene: TRBV28
CDR3 DNA: TGTGCCAGTCGCAGTGGTCCAACCTACGAGCAGTACTTC
CDR3 protein: CASRSGPTYEQYF

J gene: TRBJ2-5
clone size: many
D gene: TRBD2
V gene: TRBV20-1
CDR3 DNA: TGCAGTGCCTCCAGCGGGGGGCTCCAAGAGACCCAGTACTTC
CDR3 protein: CSASSGGLQETQYF

J gene: TRBJ1-3
clone size: many
D gene: TRBD1
V gene: TRBV28
CDR3 DNA: TGTGCCAGCAGGCAGGGGGCTTCGGGAAACACCATATATTTT
CDR3 protein: CASRQGASGNTIYF

J gene: TRBJ1-5
clone size: many
D gene: .
V gene: TRBV6-1
CDR3 DNA: TGTGCCAGCAGGAGGGATTACAATCAGCCCCAGCATTTT
CDR3 protein: CASRRDYNQPQHF

J gene: TRBJ1-2
clone size: many
D gene: .
V gene: TRBV28
CDR3 DNA: TGTGCCAGCAGTTTACCCCGGACACGAGGCTATGGCTACACCTTC
CDR3 protein: CASSLPRTRGYGYTF